Following are 7 T cell receptor beta chains from one sample sequenced in a study of blood T cell repertoires in COVID-19. Clones were sequenced by immunoSEQ multiplex PCR, and TCRdb holds only the in-frame ones, with some missing. The data hold 200,000 to 300,000 clones, with about 91% observed a single time. Sequenced sample: peripheral blood. Every receptor here comes from a person aged 18 to 30 with COVID-19, enrolled during active disease.

CDR3 sequence (DNA): TGTGCCACCAGTGACGCGGGAGAGAGGAACAATGAGCAGTTCTTC. Translating gives CATSDAGERNNEQFF. The V and J genes are TRBV24-1 and TRBJ2-1; TRBD2 agrees at 7 bases. J lost 5 bases, V lost 4 bases, and 7 bases had no gene match. CDR3 length equals 15 residues. The germline V gene has CDR1 KGHDR and CDR2 SFDVKD.

The chain carries TRBV5-6 and TRBJ2-1; TRBD1 matches 7 bases. Germline CDR1 SGHDT, CDR2 YYEEEE. The CDR3 runs to 15 residues. V lost 2 bases and J lost 5; bases outside the gene matches: 7. This CDR3 reads CASSFRDSGNNEQFF. CDR3 in DNA: TGTGCCAGCAGCTTTCGGGACAGTGGGAACAATGAGCAGTTCTTC.

The chain couples TRBV6-5 to TRBJ2-5; D is undetermined. Trimming pared 6 bases from V and 7 bases from J, leaving 12 bases between. This CDR3 spans 12 amino acids. Germline V gene sequence: CDR1 MNHEY, CDR2 SVGAGI. The CDR3 sequence: CASSTDRVTQYF. The CDR3 bases are TGTGCCAGCAGCACCGATCGGGTGACCCAGTACTTC.

This chain links TRBV5-1 with TRBJ2-3, with 8 bases aligning to TRBD2. CDR3 length: 15 residues. Germline-derived CDR1 and CDR2 are SGHRS and YFSETQ. Trimming at V came to 4 bases and at J to 5 bases, leaving 9 bases not matched to a gene. The CDR3 region has the DNA TGCGCCAGCAGCCACAGCGGGACTAGTGTAGATACGCAGTATTTT. It is translated as CASSHSGTSVDTQYF.

J is TRBJ2-6 and V is TRBV19, with D possibly matching TRBD2 (6 bases). With 3 bases removed from V and 4 bases from J, the gap between germline ends came to 16 bases. This CDR3 is built from 17 residues. CDR1 LNHDA and CDR2 SQIVND come from the germline V gene (reference sequence). The DNA of the CDR3 is TGTGCCAGTAGTATTGGTACGGGAGCAGTAGGGGCCAACGTCCTGACTTTC. Its protein product is CASSIGTGAVGANVLTF.

The rearrangement links TRBV9 to TRBJ1-5, with D possibly TRBD1 on 5 matching bases. Per germline, CDR1 SGDLS and CDR2 YYNGEE. Trimming left V 0 bases short and J 0 bases short, with 10 bases between. CDR3 length: 16 residues. In nucleotides, the CDR3 is TGTGCCAGCAGCGTAGGGGGGGACCTTAGCAATCAGCCCCAGCATTTT. Translating it yields CASSVGGDLSNQPQHF.

This clone was seen a handful of times. J is TRBJ2-7 and V is TRBV15; possible D gene TRBD2, 5 bases. Deletions cut 5 bases from V and 2 bases from J, with 13 bases between. The CDR3 consists of 14 residues. Germline values: CDR1 LNHNV, CDR2 YYDKDF (reference sequence). CDR3 sequence (DNA): TGTGCCACCAGCCTCTCAGAGGGAGCCTACGAGCAGTACTTC. Translating it yields CATSLSEGAYEQYF.